Listed below are T cell receptor beta chains from one sample, sequenced in a study of cytotoxic CD8 clonotypes in ibrutinib-treated CLL. The data were produced by immunoSEQ multiplex PCR, yet TCRdb's version contains in-frame clones alone and is incomplete. The sample gives 300,000 to 350,000 clones, about 80% of which show up once; about 6.7% is in the top ten. Sequenced here: PBMCs, sampled before ibrutinib treatment. Receptors originate from a human donor with chronic lymphocytic leukemia. CDR3s include the opening cysteine and the closing phenylalanine or tryptophan. Fields, in order: J gene, D gene, V gene, clone size, CDR3 DNA, CDR3 protein. The D gene is left open where the match is weak. Not every row has a clone size; where given, it reads once, few, many or a size class.

j_gene: TRBJ1-1
d_gene: TRBD1
v_gene: TRBV7-2
abundance: .
CDR3nt: TGTGCCAGCAGCTTGGCAACAGGGGTGAACACTGAAGCTTTCTTT
CDR3aa: CASSLATGVNTEAFF

j_gene: TRBJ2-5
d_gene: TRBD2
v_gene: TRBV29-1
abundance: .
CDR3nt: TGCAGCGTTCCCGGGACTAGCGGTCAAGAGACCCAGTACTTC
CDR3aa: CSVPGTSGQETQYF

j_gene: TRBJ1-1
d_gene: .
v_gene: TRBV7-6
abundance: .
CDR3nt: TGTGCCAGCAGCTTCAGCGGGAGCACTGAAGCTTTCTTT
CDR3aa: CASSFSGSTEAFF

j_gene: TRBJ1-1
d_gene: .
v_gene: TRBV2
abundance: .
CDR3nt: TGTGCCAGACAGACAGCCCGGAACACTGAAGCTTTCTTT
CDR3aa: CARQTARNTEAFF

j_gene: TRBJ2-2
d_gene: .
v_gene: TRBV9
abundance: .
CDR3nt: TGTGCCAGCAGCCCCTACCTCGACGCCGGGGAGCTGTTTTTT
CDR3aa: CASSPYLDAGELFF

j_gene: TRBJ1-4
d_gene: TRBD1
v_gene: TRBV2
abundance: .
CDR3nt: TGTGCCAGCAGCAGATGGGACAGGTCTGAAAAACTGTTTTTT
CDR3aa: CASSRWDRSEKLFF

j_gene: TRBJ1-1
d_gene: TRBD1
v_gene: TRBV7-2
abundance: .
CDR3nt: TGTGCCAGCAGATTTCAGACAGGGGATCCTACTGAAGCTTTCTTT
CDR3aa: CASRFQTGDPTEAFF

j_gene: TRBJ2-3
d_gene: TRBD2
v_gene: TRBV27
abundance: once
CDR3nt: TGTGCCAGCAGTTTAGGACTAGCGGGAGTCAATACGCAGTATTTT
CDR3aa: CASSLGLAGVNTQYF

j_gene: TRBJ2-7
d_gene: .
v_gene: TRBV18
abundance: .
CDR3nt: TGTGCCAGCTCACCAAGGAGGGACAGTCCTTCCTACGAGCAGTACTTC
CDR3aa: CASSPRRDSPSYEQYF

j_gene: TRBJ1-1
d_gene: .
v_gene: TRBV27
abundance: .
CDR3nt: TGTGCCAGCAGTTTAGACCTGGGAAGGGGGACTGAAGCTTTCTTT
CDR3aa: CASSLDLGRGTEAFF

j_gene: TRBJ1-3
d_gene: .
v_gene: TRBV25-1
abundance: .
CDR3nt: TGTGCCAGCGGACCTCCGGGTTTGGGGGACACCATATATTTT
CDR3aa: CASGPPGLGDTIYF

j_gene: TRBJ1-4
d_gene: TRBD1
v_gene: TRBV5-1
abundance: .
CDR3nt: TGCGCCAGCAGCTGGCTGACGGGACAGGAGGTTGGAAAACTGTTTTTT
CDR3aa: CASSWLTGQEVGKLFF

j_gene: TRBJ2-7
d_gene: .
v_gene: TRBV28
abundance: .
CDR3nt: TGTGCCAGCAATCAACGGTGGAACTACGAGCAGTACTTC
CDR3aa: CASNQRWNYEQYF

j_gene: TRBJ2-7
d_gene: TRBD1
v_gene: TRBV27
abundance: .
CDR3nt: TGTGCCAGCAGTTTAGTGAGGACAGGGCCCTACGAGCAGTACTTC
CDR3aa: CASSLVRTGPYEQYF

j_gene: TRBJ2-5
d_gene: .
v_gene: TRBV11-2
abundance: .
CDR3nt: TGTGCCAGCAGCCCACAGACGAGACAAGAGACCCAGTACTTC
CDR3aa: CASSPQTRQETQYF